This T cell receptor (beta chain) stems from a study of cytomegalovirus exposure and HLA in healthy donors. Across the study: An early data release held 75 million to 100 million unique TCRs from HLA-typed donors. Most donors, approximately 82% of several hundred genotyped, fell in the Caucasian-associated ancestry cluster.

As concerns this clone: Antigen specificity is unknown.

From germline, CDR1 is SGHTA and CDR2 FQGNSA. Trimming cost V 2 bases and J 7 bases; bases outside gene matches: 12. There are 16 residues in the CDR3. This PCR relied on a set of 60 Vbeta primers and 13 Jbeta primers. Profiled with immunoSEQ multiplex PCR; TCRdb holds only in-frame clones, not every one. The profile shows over 95,000 clones, about four fifths of them singletons. Study findings and constraints: Productive status was seen about 87% or about 30% of the time for most TCR beta V segments in an earlier analysis. Among TCR sequences, most were rare, though some public TCRs appeared in many donors.

Sequencing used PBMCs. This rearrangement joins TRBV7-2 to TRBJ2-5; 8 bases line up with TRBD2. This sequence was found in a woman under 30 in good health and CMV-seronegative. The CDR3 DNA reads as TGTGCCAGCAGCTTAACCCCGGGGGGGCCAGCAGGGACCCAGTACTTC. Translation gives CASSLTPGGPAGTQYF.